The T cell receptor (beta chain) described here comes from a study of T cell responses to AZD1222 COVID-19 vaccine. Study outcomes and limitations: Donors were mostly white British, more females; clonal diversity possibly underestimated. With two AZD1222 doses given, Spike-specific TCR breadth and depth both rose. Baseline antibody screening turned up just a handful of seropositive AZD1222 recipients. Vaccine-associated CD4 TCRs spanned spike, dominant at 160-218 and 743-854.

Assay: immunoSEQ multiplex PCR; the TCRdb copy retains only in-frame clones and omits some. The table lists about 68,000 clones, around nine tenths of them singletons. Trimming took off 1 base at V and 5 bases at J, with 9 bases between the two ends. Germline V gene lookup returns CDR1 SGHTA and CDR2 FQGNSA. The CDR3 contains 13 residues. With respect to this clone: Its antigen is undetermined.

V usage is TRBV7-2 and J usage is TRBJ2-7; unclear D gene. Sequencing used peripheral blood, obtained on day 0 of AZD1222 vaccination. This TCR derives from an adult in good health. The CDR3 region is CASSLEAGDEQYF. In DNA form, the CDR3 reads TGTGCCAGCAGCTTAGAGGCTGGGGACGAGCAGTACTTC.